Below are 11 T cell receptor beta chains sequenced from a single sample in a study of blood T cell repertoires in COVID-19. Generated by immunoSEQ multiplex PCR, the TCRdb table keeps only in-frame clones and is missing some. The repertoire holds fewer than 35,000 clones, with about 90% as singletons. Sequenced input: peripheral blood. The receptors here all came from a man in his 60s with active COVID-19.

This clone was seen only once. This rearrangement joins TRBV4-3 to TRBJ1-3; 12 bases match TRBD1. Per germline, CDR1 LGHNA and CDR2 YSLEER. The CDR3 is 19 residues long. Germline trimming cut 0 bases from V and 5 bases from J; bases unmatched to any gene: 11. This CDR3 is CASSQDGSRGQGARNTIYF. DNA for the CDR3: TGCGCCAGCAGCCAAGATGGTTCGAGGGGACAGGGGGCGCGAAACACCATATATTTT.

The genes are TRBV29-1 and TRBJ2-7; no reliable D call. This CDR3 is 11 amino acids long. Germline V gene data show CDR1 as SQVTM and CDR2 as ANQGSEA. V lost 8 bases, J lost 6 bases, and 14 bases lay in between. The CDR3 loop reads CSTRVLSEQYF. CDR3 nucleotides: TGCAGCACTCGTGTTCTAAGCGAGCAGTACTTC.

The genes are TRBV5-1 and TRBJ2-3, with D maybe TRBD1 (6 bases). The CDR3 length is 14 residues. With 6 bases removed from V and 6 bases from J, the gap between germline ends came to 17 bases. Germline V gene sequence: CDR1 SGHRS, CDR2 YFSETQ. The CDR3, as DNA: TGCGCCAGCAAATGGGGGCTGGCCGCCGATACGCAGTATTTT. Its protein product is CASKWGLAADTQYF. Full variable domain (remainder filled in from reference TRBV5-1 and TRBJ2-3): KAGVTQTPRYLIKTRGQQVTLSCSPISGHRSVSWYQQTPGQGLQFLFEYFSETQRNKGNFPGRFSGRQFSNSRSEMNVSTLELGDSALYLCASKWGLAADTQYFGPGTRLTVL.

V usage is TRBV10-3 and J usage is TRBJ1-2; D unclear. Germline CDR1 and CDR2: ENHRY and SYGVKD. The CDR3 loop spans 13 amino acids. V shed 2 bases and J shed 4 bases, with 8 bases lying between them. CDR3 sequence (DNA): TGTGCCATCAGTGAGAGAGTACCCTATGGCTACACCTTC. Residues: CAISERVPYGYTF.

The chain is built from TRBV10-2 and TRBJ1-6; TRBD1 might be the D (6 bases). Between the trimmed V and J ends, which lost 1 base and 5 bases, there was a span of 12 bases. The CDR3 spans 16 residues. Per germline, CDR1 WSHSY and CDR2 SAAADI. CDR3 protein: CASSEWPGGHNSPLHF. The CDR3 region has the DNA TGCGCCAGCAGTGAGTGGCCGGGGGGGCATAATTCACCCCTCCACTTT.

CDR3 sequence: CASTPRSTVRSGNTIYF. CDR3 in DNA: TGTGCCAGCACCCCTCGATCGACAGTCCGCTCTGGAAACACCATATATTTT. The chain couples TRBV7-3 to TRBJ1-3; TRBD1 might be the D (5 bases). V was clipped by 7 bases and J by 0 bases, with 19 bases between them. The CDR3 runs to 17 residues. Germline V gives CDR1 SGHTA, CDR2 FQGTGA.

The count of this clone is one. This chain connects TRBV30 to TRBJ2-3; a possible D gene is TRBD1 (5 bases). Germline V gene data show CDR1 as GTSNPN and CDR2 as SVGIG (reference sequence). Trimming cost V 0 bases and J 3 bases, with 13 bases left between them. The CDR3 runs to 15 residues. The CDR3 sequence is CAWSVQAARTDTQYF. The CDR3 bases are TGTGCCTGGAGTGTACAGGCGGCTAGGACAGATACGCAGTATTTT. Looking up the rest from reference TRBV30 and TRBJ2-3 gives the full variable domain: SQTIHQWPATLVQPVGSPLSLECTVEGTSNPNLYWYRQAAGRGLQLLFYSVGIGQISSEVPQNLSASRPQDRQFILSSKKLLLSDSGFYLCAWSVQAARTDTQYFGPGTRLTVL.

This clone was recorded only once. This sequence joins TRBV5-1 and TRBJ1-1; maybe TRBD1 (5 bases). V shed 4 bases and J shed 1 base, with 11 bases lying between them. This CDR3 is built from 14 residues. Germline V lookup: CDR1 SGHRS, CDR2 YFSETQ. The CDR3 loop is CASSPQGPNTEAFF. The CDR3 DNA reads TGCGCCAGCAGCCCCCAGGGCCCGAACACTGAAGCTTTCTTT.

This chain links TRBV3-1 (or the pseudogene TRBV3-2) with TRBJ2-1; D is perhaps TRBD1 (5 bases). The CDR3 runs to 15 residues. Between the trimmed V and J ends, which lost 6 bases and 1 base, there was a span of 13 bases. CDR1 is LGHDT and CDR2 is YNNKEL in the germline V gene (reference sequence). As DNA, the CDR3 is TGTGCCAGCAGTTTAGGGGTAAGGTCCTACAATGAGCAGTTCTTC. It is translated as CASSLGVRSYNEQFF.

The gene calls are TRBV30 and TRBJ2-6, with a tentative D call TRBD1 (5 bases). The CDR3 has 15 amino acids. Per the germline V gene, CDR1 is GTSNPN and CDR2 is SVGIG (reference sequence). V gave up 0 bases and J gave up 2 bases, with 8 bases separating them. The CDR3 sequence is CAWSVQVPGANVLTF. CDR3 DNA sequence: TGTGCCTGGAGTGTACAGGTCCCTGGGGCCAACGTCCTGACTTTC.

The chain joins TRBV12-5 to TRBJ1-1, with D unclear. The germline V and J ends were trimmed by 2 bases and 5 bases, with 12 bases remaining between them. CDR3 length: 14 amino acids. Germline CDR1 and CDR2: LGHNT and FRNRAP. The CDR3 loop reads CASGLRQVKTEAFF. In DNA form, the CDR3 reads TGTGCTAGTGGTTTGAGGCAGGTAAAGACTGAAGCTTTCTTT.